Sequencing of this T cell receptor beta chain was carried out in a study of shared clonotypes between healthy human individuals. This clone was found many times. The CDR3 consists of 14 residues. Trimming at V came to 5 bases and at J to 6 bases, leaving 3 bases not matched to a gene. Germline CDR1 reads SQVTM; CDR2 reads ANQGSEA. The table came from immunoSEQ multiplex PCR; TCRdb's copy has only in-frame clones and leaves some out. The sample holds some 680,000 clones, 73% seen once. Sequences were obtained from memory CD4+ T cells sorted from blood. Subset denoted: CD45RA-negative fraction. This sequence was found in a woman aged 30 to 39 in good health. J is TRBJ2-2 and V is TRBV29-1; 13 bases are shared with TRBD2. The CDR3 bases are TGCAGCGTTTTCACTAGCGGGAGGGCCGGGGAGCTGTTTTTT. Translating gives CSVFTSGRAGELFF.